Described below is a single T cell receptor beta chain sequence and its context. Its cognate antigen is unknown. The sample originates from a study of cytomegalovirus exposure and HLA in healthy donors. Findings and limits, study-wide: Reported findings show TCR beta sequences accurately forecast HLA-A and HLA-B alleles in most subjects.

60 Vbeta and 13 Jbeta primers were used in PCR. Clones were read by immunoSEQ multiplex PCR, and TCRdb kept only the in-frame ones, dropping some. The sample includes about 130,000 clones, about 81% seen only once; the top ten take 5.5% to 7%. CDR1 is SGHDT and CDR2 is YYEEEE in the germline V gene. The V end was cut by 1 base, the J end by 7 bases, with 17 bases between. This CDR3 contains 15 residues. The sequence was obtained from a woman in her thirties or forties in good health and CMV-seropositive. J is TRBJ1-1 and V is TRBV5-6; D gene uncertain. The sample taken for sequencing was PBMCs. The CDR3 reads CASSLFLGRLGEAFF. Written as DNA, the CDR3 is TGTGCCAGCAGCTTGTTCCTGGGGAGGTTGGGTGAAGCTTTCTTT.